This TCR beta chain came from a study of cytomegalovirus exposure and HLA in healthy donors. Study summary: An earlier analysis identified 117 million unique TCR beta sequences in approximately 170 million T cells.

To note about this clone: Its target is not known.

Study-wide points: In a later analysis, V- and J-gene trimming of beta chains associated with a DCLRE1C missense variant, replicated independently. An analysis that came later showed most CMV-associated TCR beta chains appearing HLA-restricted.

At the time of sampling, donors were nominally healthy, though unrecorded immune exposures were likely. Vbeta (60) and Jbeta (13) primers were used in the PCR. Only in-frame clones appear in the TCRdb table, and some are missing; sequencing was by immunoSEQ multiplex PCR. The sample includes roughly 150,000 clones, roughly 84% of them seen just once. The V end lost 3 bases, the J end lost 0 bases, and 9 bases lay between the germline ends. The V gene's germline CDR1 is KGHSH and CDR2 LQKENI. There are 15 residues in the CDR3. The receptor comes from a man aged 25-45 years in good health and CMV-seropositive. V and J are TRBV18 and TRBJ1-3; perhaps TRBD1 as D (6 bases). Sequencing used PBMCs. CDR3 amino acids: CASSPGGPSGNTIYF. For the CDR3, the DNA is TGTGCCAGCTCACCGGGGGGGCCCTCTGGAAACACCATATATTTT.